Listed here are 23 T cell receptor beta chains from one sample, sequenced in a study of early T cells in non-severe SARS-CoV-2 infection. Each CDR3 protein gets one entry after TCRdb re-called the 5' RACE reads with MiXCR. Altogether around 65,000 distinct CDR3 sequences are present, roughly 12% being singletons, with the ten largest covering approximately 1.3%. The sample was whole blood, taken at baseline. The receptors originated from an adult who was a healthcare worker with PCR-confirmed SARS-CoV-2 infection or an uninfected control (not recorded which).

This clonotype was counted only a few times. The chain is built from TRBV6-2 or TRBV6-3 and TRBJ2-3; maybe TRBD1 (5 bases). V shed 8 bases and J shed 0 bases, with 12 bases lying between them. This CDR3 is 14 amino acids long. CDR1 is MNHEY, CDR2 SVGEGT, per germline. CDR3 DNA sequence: TGTGCCAGCGGTAGGGGCAAAAGCACAGATACGCAGTATTTT. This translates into CASGRGKSTDTQYF.

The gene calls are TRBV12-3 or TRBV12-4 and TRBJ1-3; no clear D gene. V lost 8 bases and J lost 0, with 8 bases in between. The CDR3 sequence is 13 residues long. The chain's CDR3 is CASRPSSGNTIYF. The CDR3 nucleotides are TGTGCCAGCCGTCCCTCCTCTGGAAACACCATATATTTT.

CDR3 sequence: CASSLPSQEEQYF. The CDR3 coding sequence is TGTGCCAGCAGCCTACCTAGTCAGGAAGAGCAGTACTTC. The chain combines TRBV5-4 with TRBJ2-7; unclear D gene. From germline, CDR1 is SGHNT and CDR2 YYREEE (reference sequence). The CDR3 consists of 13 residues. The V end lost 4 bases, the J end lost 7 bases, and 15 bases lay between the germline ends.

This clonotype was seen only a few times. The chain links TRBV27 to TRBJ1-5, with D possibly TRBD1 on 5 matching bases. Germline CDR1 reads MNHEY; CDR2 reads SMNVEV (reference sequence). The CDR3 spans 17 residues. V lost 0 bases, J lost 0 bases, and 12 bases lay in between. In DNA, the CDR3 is TGTGCCAGCAGTTTATCCCCGACAGATCTTAGCAATCAGCCCCAGCATTTT. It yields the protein CASSLSPTDLSNQPQHF.

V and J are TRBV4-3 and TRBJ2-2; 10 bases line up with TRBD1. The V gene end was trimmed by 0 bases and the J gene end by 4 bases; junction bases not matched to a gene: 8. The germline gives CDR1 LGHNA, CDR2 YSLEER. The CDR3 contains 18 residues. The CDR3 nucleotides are TGCGCCAGCAGCCAAGATCAGGTGGGACAGGGGCCCACCGGGGAGCTGTTTTTT. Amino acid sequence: CASSQDQVGQGPTGELFF.

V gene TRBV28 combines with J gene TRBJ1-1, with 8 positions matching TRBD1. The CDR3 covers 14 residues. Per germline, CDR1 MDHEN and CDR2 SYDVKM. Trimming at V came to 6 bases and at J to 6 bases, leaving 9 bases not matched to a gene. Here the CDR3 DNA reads TGTGCCAGCAGGTCTTCAGGGGGCAGCGCTGAAGCTTTCTTT. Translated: CASRSSGGSAEAFF.

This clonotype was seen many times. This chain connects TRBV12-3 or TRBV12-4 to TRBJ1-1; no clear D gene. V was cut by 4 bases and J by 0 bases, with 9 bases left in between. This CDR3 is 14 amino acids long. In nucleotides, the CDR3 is TGTGCCAGCAGTTATACCACGATGAACACTGAAGCTTTCTTT. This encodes CASSYTTMNTEAFF.

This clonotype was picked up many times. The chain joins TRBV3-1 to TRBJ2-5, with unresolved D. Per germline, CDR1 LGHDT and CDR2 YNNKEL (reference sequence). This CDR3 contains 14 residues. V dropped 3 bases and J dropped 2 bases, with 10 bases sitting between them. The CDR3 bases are TGTGCCAGCAGCCACTCGGAGACACAAGAGACCCAGTACTTC. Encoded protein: CASSHSETQETQYF.

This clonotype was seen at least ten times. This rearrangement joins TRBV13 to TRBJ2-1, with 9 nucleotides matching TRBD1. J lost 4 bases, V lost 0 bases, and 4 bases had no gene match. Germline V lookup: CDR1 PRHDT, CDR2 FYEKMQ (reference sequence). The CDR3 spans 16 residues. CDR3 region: CASSLGGQGNYNEQFF. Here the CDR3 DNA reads TGTGCCAGCAGCTTAGGGGGACAGGGAAATTACAATGAGCAGTTCTTC.

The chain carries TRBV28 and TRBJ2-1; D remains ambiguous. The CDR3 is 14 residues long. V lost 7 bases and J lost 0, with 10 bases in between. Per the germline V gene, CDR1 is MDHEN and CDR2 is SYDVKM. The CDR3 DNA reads TGTGCCAGCAACGGACCCAGCTCCTACAATGAGCAGTTCTTC. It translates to CASNGPSSYNEQFF. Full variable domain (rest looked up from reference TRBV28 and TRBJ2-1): DVKVTQSSRYLVKRTGEKVFLECVQDMDHENMFWYRQDPGLGLRLIYFSYDVKMKEKGDIPEGYSVSREKKERFSLILESASTNQTSMYLCASNGPSSYNEQFFGPGTRLTVL.

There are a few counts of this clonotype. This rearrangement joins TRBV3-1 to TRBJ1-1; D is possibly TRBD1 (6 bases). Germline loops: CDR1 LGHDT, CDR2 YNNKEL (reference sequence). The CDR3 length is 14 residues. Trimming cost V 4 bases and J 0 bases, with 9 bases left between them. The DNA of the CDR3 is TGTGCCAGCAGCCCAACAGGGTTGAACACTGAAGCTTTCTTT. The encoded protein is CASSPTGLNTEAFF. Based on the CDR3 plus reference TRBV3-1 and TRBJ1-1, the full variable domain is DTAVSQTPKYLVTQMGNDKSIKCEQNLGHDTMYWYKQDSKKFLKIMFSYNNKELIINETVPNRFSPKSPDKAHLNLHINSLELGDSAVYFCASSPTGLNTEAFFGQGTRLTVV.

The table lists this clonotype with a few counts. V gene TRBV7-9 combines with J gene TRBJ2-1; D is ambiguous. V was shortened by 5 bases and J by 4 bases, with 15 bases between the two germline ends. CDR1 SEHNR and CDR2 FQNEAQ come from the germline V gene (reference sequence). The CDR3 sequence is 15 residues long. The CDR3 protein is CASSLPRVGYNEQFF. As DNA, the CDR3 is TGTGCCAGCAGCCTACCCCGTGTCGGGTACAATGAGCAGTTCTTC.

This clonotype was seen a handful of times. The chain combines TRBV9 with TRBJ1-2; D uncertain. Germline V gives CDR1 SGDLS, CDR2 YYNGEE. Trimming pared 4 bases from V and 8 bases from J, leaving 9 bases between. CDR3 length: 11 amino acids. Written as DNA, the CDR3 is TGTGCCAGCAGCTCCCGAGGGGGCTACACCTTC. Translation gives CASSSRGGYTF.

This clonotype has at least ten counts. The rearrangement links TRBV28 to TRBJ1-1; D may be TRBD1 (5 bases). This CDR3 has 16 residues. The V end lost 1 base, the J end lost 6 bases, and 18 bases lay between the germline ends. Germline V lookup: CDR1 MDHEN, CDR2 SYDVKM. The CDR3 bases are TGTGCCAGCAGTTTATCCCAGGGTTGGGTCAACGCTGAAGCTTTCTTT. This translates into CASSLSQGWVNAEAFF.

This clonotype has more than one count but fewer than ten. Here the CDR3 DNA reads TGTGCCAGCAGCGAGCAGGGGGCGAAGGACATTCAGTACTTC. Translated, it gives CASSEQGAKDIQYF. The chain carries TRBV6-1 and TRBJ2-4; 8 bases are shared with TRBD1. The CDR3 length is 14 residues. The germline gives CDR1 MNHNS, CDR2 SASEGT. The V segment lost 6 bases and the J segment 8 bases; nucleotides outside the gene matches: 9.

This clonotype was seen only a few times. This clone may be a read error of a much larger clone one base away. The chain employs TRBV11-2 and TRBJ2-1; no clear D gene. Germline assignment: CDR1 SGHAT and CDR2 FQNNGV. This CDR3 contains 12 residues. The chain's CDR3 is CASSLTRNVQFF. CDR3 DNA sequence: TGTGCCAGCAGCCTAACCCGCAATGTGCAGTTCTTC.

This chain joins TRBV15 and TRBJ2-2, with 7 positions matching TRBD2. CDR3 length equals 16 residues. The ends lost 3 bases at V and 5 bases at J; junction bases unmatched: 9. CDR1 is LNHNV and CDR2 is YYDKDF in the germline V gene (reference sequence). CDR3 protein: CATSRGLLAMTGELFF. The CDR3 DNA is TGTGCCACCAGCAGGGGTTTACTAGCGATGACCGGGGAGCTGTTTTTT.

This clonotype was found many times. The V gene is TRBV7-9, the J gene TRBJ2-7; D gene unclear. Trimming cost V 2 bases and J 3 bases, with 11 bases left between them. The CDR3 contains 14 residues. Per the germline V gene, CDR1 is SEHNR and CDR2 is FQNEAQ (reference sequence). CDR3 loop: CASSLTSSIYEQYF. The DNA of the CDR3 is TGTGCCAGCAGCTTAACCAGCTCCATCTACGAGCAGTACTTC.

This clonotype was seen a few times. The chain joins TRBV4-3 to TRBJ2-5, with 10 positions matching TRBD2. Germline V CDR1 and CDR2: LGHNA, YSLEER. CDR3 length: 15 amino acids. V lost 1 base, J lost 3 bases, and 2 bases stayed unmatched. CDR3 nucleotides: TGCGCCAGCAGCCAAGCCACTAGCGGGGAAGAGACCCAGTACTTC. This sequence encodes CASSQATSGEETQYF.

CDR3: CASSIGLAGTYNEQFF. DNA of the CDR3: TGTGCCAGTAGTATTGGGCTAGCGGGGACCTACAATGAGCAGTTCTTC. The chain uses TRBV19 and TRBJ2-1, with TRBD2 matching over 9 bases. Germline values: CDR1 LNHDA, CDR2 SQIVND (reference sequence). The CDR3 is 16 amino acids. The ends lost 3 bases at V and 2 bases at J; junction bases unmatched: 5.

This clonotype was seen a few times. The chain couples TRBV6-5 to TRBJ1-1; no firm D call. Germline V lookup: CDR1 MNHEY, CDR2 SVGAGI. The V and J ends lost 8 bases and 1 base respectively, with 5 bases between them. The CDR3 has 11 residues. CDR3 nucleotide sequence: TGTGCCAGCCACGGGAACACTGAAGCTTTCTTT. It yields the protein CASHGNTEAFF.

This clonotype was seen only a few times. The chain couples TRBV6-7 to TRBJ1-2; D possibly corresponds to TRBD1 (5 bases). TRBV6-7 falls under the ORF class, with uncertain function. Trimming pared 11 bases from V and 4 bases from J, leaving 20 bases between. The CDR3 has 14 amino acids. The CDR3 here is CALSSPGTGYGYTF. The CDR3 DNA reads TGTGCCCTGTCGTCTCCAGGGACGGGCTATGGCTACACCTTC.

DNA for the CDR3: TGTGCCACGGGGGGGGCTAGCGGGATAAATGAGCAGTTCTTC. The encoded protein is CATGGASGINEQFF. The V gene is TRBV12-3 or TRBV12-4, the J gene TRBJ2-1; 9 bases map to TRBD2. The CDR3 covers 14 residues. After removal of 10 bases from V and 7 bases from J, the junction contained 11 bases not matched to a gene.